This is a list of T cell receptor beta chains from one sample in a study of blood T cell repertoires in COVID-19. Generated by immunoSEQ multiplex PCR, the TCRdb table keeps only in-frame clones and is missing some. The table shows roughly 150,000 clones, with roughly nine tenths occurring only once. Sequenced sample: peripheral blood. The receptor source for this set is a woman between 70 and 85 years old with acute or convalescent COVID-19. Both conserved end residues are part of each CDR3. A D gene is named only where the DNA matches it firmly. The size of a clone is reported for some rows only, either as once, few or many, or as a class for expanded clones.

CDR3 protein	CDR3 DNA	CDR3 length	clone size	D gene	V gene	J gene
CASSQTGFSGNRAQHF	TGTGCCAGCAGCCAGACAGGGTTTAGTGGTAATCGAGCCCAGCATTTT	16	NA	TRBD1	TRBV7-2	TRBJ1-5
CASSFWGTDSGNTIYF	TGTGCCAGCAGTTTTTGGGGGACAGACTCTGGAAACACCATATATTTT	16	NA	TRBD1	TRBV2	TRBJ1-3
CASSQETGYYNSPLHF	TGTGCCAGCAGCCAAGAAACAGGCTACTATAATTCACCCCTCCACTTT	16	NA	NA	TRBV4-2	TRBJ1-6
CASSLEGLTGGELFF	TGTGCCAGCAGCTTAGAAGGCCTAACGGGCGGGGAGCTGTTTTTT	15	NA	NA	TRBV7-2	TRBJ2-2
CASSPGVAEKLFF	TGTGCCAGCAGTCCCGGGGTGGCTGAAAAACTGTTTTTT	13	NA	NA	TRBV12-3/TRBV12-4	TRBJ1-4
CASSLPRETQYF	TGTGCCAGCAGTCTCCCCCGGGAGACCCAGTACTTC	12	NA	NA	TRBV28	TRBJ2-5
CASSPGWGATNEKLFF	TGTGCCAGCAGCCCCGGTTGGGGAGCGACTAATGAAAAACTGTTTTTT	16	NA	NA	TRBV14	TRBJ1-4
CASSPTGGWYTEAFF	TGTGCCAGCTCACCCACAGGGGGTTGGTACACTGAAGCTTTCTTT	15	NA	TRBD1	TRBV18	TRBJ1-1
CASSKGANYGYTF	TGTGCCAGCAGTAAGGGAGCTAACTATGGCTACACCTTC	13	NA	NA	TRBV6-2/TRBV6-3	TRBJ1-2
CASTLSGGRETQYF	TGTGCCAGCACCCTAAGCGGGGGGAGGGAGACCCAGTACTTC	14	NA	TRBD2	TRBV11-2	TRBJ2-5
CASSLGPQGAGTGELFF	TGCGCCAGCAGCTTGGGGCCCCAGGGGGCAGGCACCGGGGAGCTGTTTTTT	17	once	TRBD1	TRBV5-1	TRBJ2-2
CASRGSGGSEKLFF	TGTGCCAGTAGGGGCTCCGGAGGGAGTGAAAAACTGTTTTTT	14	NA	NA	TRBV19	TRBJ1-4
CVPGRFTEAFF	TGTGTCCCTGGGCGATTCACTGAAGCTTTCTTT	11	NA	NA	TRBV5-8	TRBJ1-1
CATHPRGGETQYF	TGTGCCACCCACCCCAGGGGTGGGGAGACCCAGTACTTC	13	NA	NA	TRBV19	TRBJ2-5
CASSPWDRAIGKLFF	TGTGCCAGCAGTCCATGGGACAGGGCCATAGGAAAACTGTTTTTT	15	NA	TRBD1	TRBV27	TRBJ1-4
CASSLSFVRGWEQYF	TGTGCCAGCAGTTTATCATTTGTAAGGGGGTGGGAGCAGTACTTC	15	once	NA	TRBV28	TRBJ2-7
CASSAGRGTTDTQYF	TGTGCCAGCAGCGCTGGAAGGGGGACCACAGATACGCAGTATTTT	15	NA	NA	TRBV13	TRBJ2-3
CASSLAQGVAGGFYEQFF	TGTGCCAGCAGCTTAGCCCAGGGAGTAGCGGGAGGGTTTTATGAGCAGTTCTTC	18	NA	TRBD2	TRBV13	TRBJ2-1
CASSQTGGEVISEQFF	TGTGCCAGTAGTCAAACAGGGGGCGAAGTTATTAGCGAGCAGTTCTTC	16	NA	TRBD1	TRBV19	TRBJ2-1
CASSPRTSGVTDTQYF	TGTGCCAGCAGTCCTCGGACTAGCGGGGTTACAGATACGCAGTATTTT	16	NA	TRBD2	TRBV27	TRBJ2-3
CASSFGQDNSPLHF	TGTGCCAGCAGCTTTGGACAAGATAATTCACCCCTCCACTTT	14	NA	NA	TRBV7-8	TRBJ1-6
CASSPRGPETQYF	TGTGCCAGCAGCCCTCGAGGTCCAGAGACCCAGTACTTC	13	NA	NA	TRBV7-9	TRBJ2-5
CASSLGLGTGVRYTF	TGTGCCAGCAGCTTGGGACTCGGGACAGGGGTCCGCTACACCTTC	15	NA	TRBD1	TRBV5-4	TRBJ1-2
CASSQELNEKLFF	TGCGCCAGCAGCCAAGAACTCAATGAAAAACTGTTTTTT	13	NA	NA	TRBV4-3	TRBJ1-4
CASSLGQGGGYTF	TGTGCCAGCAGTTTAGGGCAGGGAGGTGGCTACACCTTC	13	NA	NA	TRBV28	TRBJ1-2
CASSQDRYGGADYTQYF	TGTGCCAGCAGCCAAGATCGTTATGGCGGGGCGGACTATACGCAGTATTTT	17	NA	NA	TRBV3-1/TRBV3-2	TRBJ2-3
CASSQAMGVEAFF	TGCGCCAGCAGCCAAGCCATGGGCGTAGAAGCTTTCTTT	13	NA	NA	TRBV4-1	TRBJ1-1
CAWSPGDSNQPQHF	TGTGCCTGGAGTCCCGGGGATAGCAATCAGCCCCAGCATTTT	14	once	NA	TRBV30	TRBJ1-5
CASSPDSNYGYTF	TGTGCCAGCAGTCCGGACAGCAACTATGGCTACACCTTC	13	NA	NA	TRBV2	TRBJ1-2
CASSLLAGGPVYNEQFF	TGTGCCAGCAGTTTATTAGCGGGAGGGCCGGTCTACAATGAGCAGTTCTTC	17	NA	TRBD2	TRBV27	TRBJ2-1
CASNPDRFRSYEQYF	TGTGCCAGCAATCCAGACAGGTTCCGCTCCTACGAGCAGTACTTC	15	NA	NA	TRBV6-5	TRBJ2-7
CASSLGTSSYNEQFF	TGTGCCAGCAGCTTAGGGACAAGCTCCTACAATGAGCAGTTCTTC	15	NA	NA	TRBV11-3	TRBJ2-1
CASSIDGRWATGAKNIQYF	TGTGCCAGTAGTATAGATGGGCGCTGGGCCACTGGGGCCAAAAACATTCAGTACTTC	19	NA	NA	TRBV19	TRBJ2-4
CASSLAKGGRGDSYEQYF	TGTGCCAGCAGCTTAGCGAAGGGCGGGAGGGGAGACTCCTACGAGCAGTACTTC	18	NA	TRBD2	TRBV7-8	TRBJ2-7
CASSPGTSGNYEQYF	TGTGCCAGCAGCCCTGGGACTAGCGGGAACTACGAGCAGTACTTC	15	NA	TRBD2	TRBV7-2	TRBJ2-7
CASRFGLAGSYEQYF	TGCGCCAGCAGGTTCGGGCTAGCGGGAAGCTACGAGCAGTACTTC	15	once	TRBD2	TRBV10-2	TRBJ2-7
CASSQTGSGNEQFF	TGTGCCAGCAGCCAGACAGGATCGGGTAATGAGCAGTTCTTC	14	NA	NA	TRBV13	TRBJ2-1
CASSQGDGQGYIQYF	TGTGCCAGCAGCCAGGGGGACGGACAGGGGTACATTCAGTACTTC	15	NA	TRBD1	TRBV4-2	TRBJ2-4
CASSYTPTYEQYF	TGTGCCAGCAGCTATACTCCAACCTACGAGCAGTACTTC	13	NA	NA	TRBV7-8	TRBJ2-7
CASSLIAVGTDTQYF	TGTGCCAGCAGTTTAATAGCGGTGGGCACAGATACGCAGTATTTT	15	NA	NA	TRBV28	TRBJ2-3
CASSEYVYGRGRTGELFF	TGTGCCAGCAGTGAATATGTATACGGGCGGGGGCGGACCGGGGAGCTGTTTTTT	18	once	NA	TRBV25-1	TRBJ2-2
CASSYGQNNSPLHF	TGTGCCAGCAGTTACGGGCAGAATAATTCACCCCTCCACTTT	14	NA	NA	TRBV6-2/TRBV6-3	TRBJ1-6
CASSSDRAQETQYF	TGTGCCAGCAGTTCGGACAGAGCCCAAGAGACCCAGTACTTC	14	NA	NA	TRBV2	TRBJ2-5
CASSGGQLNTEAFF	TGCGCCAGCAGCGGGGGACAGCTGAACACTGAAGCTTTCTTT	14	NA	TRBD1	TRBV5-1	TRBJ1-1
CASSQERPGGYTEAFF	TGCGCCAGCAGCCAAGAACGGCCAGGGGGCTACACTGAAGCTTTCTTT	16	NA	TRBD1	TRBV4-3	TRBJ1-1
CASSLNGGPYNEQFF	TGCGCCAGCAGCTTGAACGGGGGGCCCTACAATGAGCAGTTCTTC	15	NA	NA	TRBV5-1	TRBJ2-1
CASSPAGRAGGYTF	TGTGCCAGCTCACCAGCCGGCAGGGCTGGCGGCTACACCTTC	14	NA	NA	TRBV18	TRBJ1-2
CASSEGQGGNQPQHF	TGTGCCAGCAGCGAAGGACAGGGAGGCAATCAGCCCCAGCATTTT	15	few	TRBD1	TRBV9	TRBJ1-5
CASSESGRDGYTF	TGTGCCAGCAGTGAATCGGGGAGGGATGGCTACACCTTC	13	NA	NA	TRBV6-1	TRBJ1-2
CASSLIPDSNYGYTF	TGTGCCAGCAGTTTAATCCCGGACTCTAACTATGGCTACACCTTC	15	NA	NA	TRBV27	TRBJ1-2
CASSADTGELFF	TGTGCCAGCAGCGCGGACACCGGGGAGCTGTTTTTT	12	NA	NA	TRBV2	TRBJ2-2
CASSVYRAGSTEAFF	TGTGCCAGCAGCGTTTACAGGGCTGGGAGCACTGAAGCTTTCTTT	15	NA	NA	TRBV5-6	TRBJ1-1
CASSRQGNSEAFF	TGTGCCAGCAGCCGACAGGGGAATTCAGAAGCTTTCTTT	13	NA	TRBD1	TRBV6-5	TRBJ1-1